This is a list of T cell receptor beta chains from one sample in a study of regulatory T cells in long-lasting Graves disease. TCRdb ran MiXCR on the multiplex PCR reads and lists one entry per CDR3 protein. Of about 460,000 distinct CDR3 sequences in the sample, around 13% were seen once. The data also belong to a second study, concerning T cells in Graves' hyperthyroidism and ophthalmopathy.

Specimen: peripheral blood mononuclear cells (PBMCs), collected at new diagnosis, from a patient treated with antithyroid drugs. These receptors were collected from a woman aged 50 to 65 with Graves disease. The CDR3 runs from the conserved cysteine through the conserved F or W. The D gene is left open where the match is weak. Clone size is stated in some rows and not others, as once, few, many or a class when expanded.

cdr3_length	d_call	clone_size	v_call	j_call	cdr3_aa	cdr3_nt
20	.	.	TRBV5-5	TRBJ2-1	CASSLKGLGILPYSDNEQFF	TGTGCCAGCAGCTTGAAAGGCCTGGGTATACTGCCCTATTCCGACAATGAGCAGTTCTTC
16	.	many	TRBV3-1	TRBJ2-3	CASSHFGGTHTDTQYF	TGTGCCAGCAGCCATTTCGGCGGGACTCACACAGATACGCAGTATTTT
12	.	many	TRBV7-2	TRBJ2-1	CASSWTYNEQFF	TGTGCCAGCAGCTGGACTTACAATGAGCAGTTCTTC
15	.	many	TRBV28	TRBJ2-2	CASTTGSANTGELFF	TGTGCCAGCACCACCGGGAGCGCGAACACCGGGGAGCTGTTTTTT
16	.	many	TRBV9	TRBJ2-5	CASSTARAGTKETQYF	TGTGCCAGCAGTACCGCTAGGGCAGGAACTAAAGAGACCCAGTACTTC
14	.	few	TRBV28	TRBJ2-7	CASSLLVATLEQYF	TGTGCCAGCAGTTTATTGGTAGCCACCCTGGAGCAGTACTTC
20	TRBD2	many	TRBV6-2/TRBV6-3	TRBJ2-5	CASSYSFRTSGSAFQETQYF	TGTGCCAGCAGTTACTCATTTCGGACTAGCGGGAGCGCCTTCCAAGAGACCCAGTACTTC
15	TRBD2	many	TRBV12-3/TRBV12-4	TRBJ2-5	CASSLLSGGQETQYF	TGTGCCAGCAGCCTACTTAGCGGGGGGCAAGAGACCCAGTACTTC
14	.	.	TRBV28	TRBJ2-7	CASTIGQPSYEQCF	TGTGCCAGCACCATCGGACAGCCCTCCTACGAGCAGTGCTTC
17	.	many	TRBV18	TRBJ1-3	CASSPWVPTHSGNTIYF	TGTGCCAGCTCACCGTGGGTCCCAACCCACTCTGGAAACACCATATATTTT
20	.	many	TRBV28	TRBJ2-7	CASSLRVDREAWIHPYEQYF	TGTGCCAGCAGTTTACGGGTCGACAGGGAGGCGTGGATACACCCCTACGAGCAGTACTTC
14	.	few	TRBV14	TRBJ1-1	CASSQEVRGTEAFF	TGTGCCAGCAGCCAAGAAGTGAGGGGTACTGAAGCTTTCTTT
14	.	.	TRBV7-2	TRBJ1-5	CASSLGPYNQPQHF	TGTGCCAGCAGCCTCGGGCCGTACAATCAGCCCCAGCATTTT
15	.	few	TRBV11-3	TRBJ2-2	CASSLDGMNTGELFF	TGTGCCAGCAGCTTGGACGGAATGAACACCGGGGAGCTGTTTTTT
22	.	many	TRBV28	TRBJ2-6	CASSLYYLWHREGGSGANVLTF	TGTGCCAGCAGTTTATATTATCTGTGGCATCGCGAGGGGGGCTCTGGGGCCAACGTCCTGACTTTC
9	.	.	TRBV29-1	TRBJ2-7	CLTGYEQYF	TGCCTTACGGGCTACGAGCAGTACTTC
13	.	many	TRBV20-1	TRBJ2-3	CSQGQGGKDTQYF	TGCAGCCAAGGACAGGGAGGGAAAGATACGCAGTATTTT
16	TRBD2	many	TRBV5-1	TRBJ2-7	CASSFGTSGRDYEQYF	TGCGCCAGCAGCTTTGGTACTAGCGGGAGGGACTACGAGCAGTACTTC
17	TRBD2	.	TRBV6-2/TRBV6-3	TRBJ2-5	CASSGSGGRAWQETQYF	TGTGCCAGCAGTGGATCCGGCGGGAGGGCGTGGCAAGAGACCCAGTACTTC
14	.	.	TRBV12-3/TRBV12-4	TRBJ2-2	CASSLEDGRVELFF	TGTGCCAGCAGCCTTGAAGACGGCAGGGTCGAGCTGTTTTTT
14	.	few	TRBV28	TRBJ2-7	CASSLEGKDVEQYF	TGTGCCAGCAGTCTAGAGGGAAAGGACGTCGAGCAGTACTTC
15	TRBD1	many	TRBV5-1	TRBJ2-7	CASSSAPGQAYEQYF	TGCGCCAGCAGTTCAGCTCCGGGACAGGCCTACGAGCAGTACTTC
17	TRBD1	few	TRBV4-1	TRBJ1-2	CASSQPRRGTGAFGYTF	TGCGCCAGCAGCCAACCCAGAAGAGGGACAGGGGCGTTTGGCTACACCTTC
16	TRBD1	.	TRBV14	TRBJ2-1	CASSPRDRASYNEQFF	TGTGCCAGCAGCCCCCGGGACAGGGCTTCCTACAATGAGCAGTTCTTC
17	TRBD1	.	TRBV7-9	TRBJ2-3	CASSLPVTGYSTDTQYF	TGTGCCAGCAGCTTACCCGTGACAGGGTATTCCACAGATACGCAGTATTTT
14	TRBD2	.	TRBV18	TRBJ2-1	CASSRREGENEQFF	TGTGCCAGCTCGCGTCGGGAGGGTGAGAATGAGCAGTTCTTC
16	TRBD2	many	TRBV4-1	TRBJ2-1	CASSFRGGSGTAEQFF	TGCGCCAGCAGCTTCCGGGGGGGTAGCGGGACTGCTGAGCAGTTCTTC
13	.	.	TRBV20-1	TRBJ1-4	CSATGRINEKLFF	TGCAGTGCTACCGGACGGATTAATGAAAAACTGTTTTTT
14	.	few	TRBV20-1	TRBJ2-7	CSAKSGPILYEQYF	TGCAGTGCTAAATCCGGGCCGATACTCTACGAGCAGTACTTC
14	.	.	TRBV19	TRBJ2-3	CARPGPYSTDTQYF	TGTGCCAGACCGGGACCGTATAGCACAGATACGCAGTATTTT
14	TRBD1	few	TRBV28	TRBJ1-2	CASSSRQGGLSYTF	TGTGCCAGCAGCAGTAGACAGGGAGGCTTGAGCTACACCTTC
14	.	.	TRBV18	TRBJ1-5	CASSPQKGEQPQHF	TGTGCCAGCTCACCACAAAAGGGGGAACAGCCCCAGCATTTT
15	TRBD1	many	TRBV4-1	TRBJ2-2	CASSQWTGNTGELFF	TGCGCCAGCAGCCAGTGGACAGGGAACACCGGGGAGCTGTTTTTT
19	TRBD1	many	TRBV6-2/TRBV6-3	TRBJ1-5	CASSLGDRGISKGDQPQHF	TGTGCCAGCAGTTTGGGGGACAGGGGGATCTCGAAAGGAGATCAGCCCCAGCATTTT
14	TRBD1	many	TRBV6-1	TRBJ2-7	CASMGTAAFYEQYF	TGTGCCAGCATGGGGACAGCCGCTTTCTACGAGCAGTACTTC
13	.	.	TRBV14	TRBJ2-1	CASSRRRWNEQFF	TGTGCCAGCAGCCGTAGGCGGTGGAATGAGCAGTTCTTC
15	.	.	TRBV11-2	TRBJ2-2	CASIDRSSNTGELSF	TGTGCCAGCATCGACAGGTCTTCGAACACCGGGGAGCTGTCTTTT
16	TRBD2	.	TRBV4-1	TRBJ2-7	CASSQEGTSANYEQYF	TGCGCCAGCAGCCAAGAAGGGACTAGCGCGAACTACGAGCAGTACTTC
12	.	many	TRBV18	TRBJ2-1	CASSSSIVGQFF	TGTGCCAGCTCATCTAGCATTGTGGGGCAGTTCTTC
18	TRBD1	many	TRBV3-1	TRBJ2-1	CASSQVWAGQGKSNEQFF	TGTGCCAGCAGCCAAGTGTGGGCGGGACAGGGAAAAAGCAATGAGCAGTTCTTC
15	.	.	TRBV4-1	TRBJ2-3	CASSRWNRVGDTQYF	TGCGCCAGCAGCCGATGGAACAGGGTGGGAGATACGCAGTATTTT
18	.	many	TRBV7-9	TRBJ2-3	CASSTANGTDSSTDTQYF	TGTGCCAGCAGCACCGCAAATGGGACGGATTCTAGCACAGATACGCAGTATTTT
15	.	many	TRBV12-3/TRBV12-4	TRBJ2-5	CASSLGARAPETQYF	TGTGCCAGCAGTTTAGGAGCTCGGGCCCCAGAGACCCAGTACTTC
13	.	.	TRBV2	TRBJ2-5	CASSLAPARTQYF	TGTGCCAGCAGTCTGGCACCGGCCCGGACCCAGTACTTC
15	.	many	TRBV12-3/TRBV12-4	TRBJ1-2	CASSADRAKNYGYTF	TGTGCCAGCAGTGCCGACAGAGCAAAGAACTATGGCTACACCTTC
14	TRBD1	many	TRBV5-1	TRBJ2-1	CASRWGQGVHEQFF	TGCGCCAGCAGATGGGGACAGGGGGTGCATGAGCAGTTCTTC
14	.	many	TRBV28	TRBJ2-5	CASSSGGGGETQYF	TGTGCCAGCAGCTCTGGCGGGGGCGGTGAGACCCAGTACTTC
14	.	many	TRBV6-2/TRBV6-3	TRBJ2-5	CASSEGVRQETQYF	TGTGCCAGCAGTGAAGGGGTCAGACAAGAGACCCAGTACTTC
15	.	.	TRBV3-1	TRBJ2-1	CASSLTTSRYNEQFF	TGTGCCAGCAGCCTTACGACTAGTAGGTACAATGAGCAGTTCTTC
17	.	.	TRBV11-2	TRBJ1-3	CASSLDSGLGSGNTIYF	TGTGCCAGCAGCTTAGATTCGGGGCTGGGCTCTGGAAACACCATATATTTT
15	.	many	TRBV6-1	TRBJ1-1	CASSENQGMATEAFF	TGTGCCAGCAGTGAAAATCAGGGAATGGCCACTGAAGCTTTCTTT
15	.	many	TRBV5-5	TRBJ2-7	CASSYAGGGIYEQYF	TGTGCCAGCAGCTACGCAGGGGGGGGAATCTACGAGCAGTACTTC
12	.	many	TRBV12-3/TRBV12-4	TRBJ2-3	CASSLPGSTQYF	TGTGCCAGCAGTTTACCAGGGAGTACGCAGTATTTT